The next 4 T cell receptor beta chains were all read from a single sample in a study of T cell changes during pregnancy in multiple sclerosis (dated by TCRdb to between 2018 and 2021). The library was produced with the immunoSEQ multiplex PCR assay. In its TCRdb copy, this immuneACCESS table keeps in-frame sequences only and misses some clones. Where compared with another copy, unresolved V genes explain less than half of these, and the others have no known cause. The sample table contains roughly 32,000 clones; only one count was recorded for about 92% of them. Roughly 0.45% of the sample lies in the top ten. The sequencing used CD4+ T cells from peripheral blood mononuclear cells, collected in the second trimester of pregnancy. These receptors were taken from a female donor in good health, enrolled as a control in a pregnancy study.

This clone was observed a single time. The chain uses TRBV10-2 and TRBJ1-6, with D possibly TRBD1 on 5 matching bases. CDR1 is WSHSY and CDR2 is SAAADI in the germline V gene. The CDR3 is 14 amino acids. V was shortened by 8 bases and J by 8 bases, with 16 bases between the two germline ends. CDR3 in amino acids: CASGAPSDHSPLHF. Here the CDR3 DNA reads TGCGCCAGCGGGGCCCCTTCGGATCATTCACCCCTCCACTTT.

The rearrangement links TRBV7-2 to TRBJ1-2; TRBD1 matches at 7 bases. Germline V gene sequence: CDR1 SGHTA, CDR2 FQGNSA. The V segment lost 6 bases and the J segment 3 bases; nucleotides outside the gene matches: 4. The CDR3 runs to 13 residues. CDR3 protein: CASSRDRDYGYTF. CDR3 bases: TGTGCCAGCAGTCGAGACAGGGACTATGGCTACACCTTC. The full variable domain, its missing parts supplied by reference TRBV7-2 and TRBJ1-2, is GAGVSQSPSNKVTEKGKDVELRCDPISGHTALYWYRQSLGQGLEFLIYFQGNSAPDKSGLPSDRFSAERTGGSVSTLTIQRTQQEDSAVYLCASSRDRDYGYTFGSGTRLTVV.

The gene calls are TRBV6-6 and TRBJ2-1; no clear D. Per germline, CDR1 MNHNY and CDR2 SVGAGI (reference sequence). This CDR3 contains 12 residues. The V gene lost 2 bases and the J gene lost 6 bases, with 5 bases spanning the gap. The CDR3 DNA is TGTGCCAGCAGTTACCCTCTCAATGAGCAGTTCTTC. As protein: CASSYPLNEQFF.

This chain connects TRBV5-1 to TRBJ2-5; TRBD1 matches at 10 bases. Trimming took 4 bases from V and 2 from J; bases not matched to a gene: 5. There are 15 residues in the CDR3. Looked up from germline, CDR1 is SGHRS and CDR2 is YFSETQ. In DNA form, the CDR3 reads TGCGCCAGCAGCCTGACAGGGGGCAGACAAGAGACCCAGTACTTC. It is translated as CASSLTGGRQETQYF.